A selection of T cell receptor beta chains follows, all from one sample in a study of blood T cell repertoires in COVID-19. Method: immunoSEQ multiplex PCR; TCRdb's copy keeps in-frame clones and lacks some. The sample carries 300,000 to 400,000 clones, about 87% recorded once. The sequenced sample consisted of peripheral blood. Source of these receptors: a man aged 25-40 years with COVID-19, enrolled during active disease. Both conserved end residues are part of each CDR3. The D gene is left open where the match is weak. A clone size is listed for some rows: how often the clone was seen (once, few, many), or a class if it is expanded.

j_call: TRBJ1-2; clone_size: .; v_call: TRBV29-1; d_call: TRBD1; cdr3_aa: CSVEGNRGNGYTF; cdr3_nt: TGCAGCGTTGAAGGGAACAGGGGGAATGGCTACACCTTC
j_call: TRBJ2-7; clone_size: .; v_call: TRBV9; d_call: .; cdr3_aa: CASSVEIQNPYEQYF; cdr3_nt: TGTGCCAGCAGCGTAGAGATACAAAACCCCTACGAGCAGTACTTC
j_call: TRBJ1-2; clone_size: once; v_call: TRBV2; d_call: .; cdr3_aa: CASSGTENYGYTF; cdr3_nt: TGTGCCAGCAGTGGGACAGAGAACTATGGCTACACCTTC
j_call: TRBJ2-3; clone_size: .; v_call: TRBV27; d_call: .; cdr3_aa: CASSRRSRTVSTDTQYF; cdr3_nt: TGTGCCAGCAGCCGCCGATCAAGGACAGTTAGCACAGATACGCAGTATTTT
j_call: TRBJ2-1; clone_size: once; v_call: TRBV5-4; d_call: TRBD1; cdr3_aa: CASGKGASYNEQFF; cdr3_nt: TGTGCCAGCGGGAAGGGGGCGTCTTACAATGAGCAGTTCTTC
j_call: TRBJ1-6; clone_size: .; v_call: TRBV5-1; d_call: TRBD1; cdr3_aa: CASSSTGVDSPLHF; cdr3_nt: TGCGCCAGCAGCTCCACAGGGGTAGATTCACCCCTCCACTTT
j_call: TRBJ2-1; clone_size: .; v_call: TRBV4-3; d_call: .; cdr3_aa: CASSQDFYVGNEQFF; cdr3_nt: TGCGCCAGCAGCCAAGATTTTTATGTCGGCAATGAGCAGTTCTTC
j_call: TRBJ1-5; clone_size: .; v_call: TRBV11-2; d_call: .; cdr3_aa: CASSLGIDSKNQPQHF; cdr3_nt: TGTGCCAGCAGCTTGGGGATTGACAGCAAAAATCAGCCCCAGCATTTT
j_call: TRBJ1-5; clone_size: few; v_call: TRBV19; d_call: .; cdr3_aa: CASNIPRHNQPQHF; cdr3_nt: TGTGCCAGTAACATCCCGAGACACAATCAGCCCCAGCATTTT
j_call: TRBJ2-7; clone_size: .; v_call: TRBV4-1; d_call: TRBD2; cdr3_aa: CASSQDSAGESYEQYF; cdr3_nt: TGCGCCAGCAGCCAAGATTCCGCGGGAGAATCCTACGAGCAGTACTTC
j_call: TRBJ2-5; clone_size: .; v_call: TRBV27; d_call: .; cdr3_aa: CASKLRAGGIETQYF; cdr3_nt: TGTGCCAGCAAGCTTCGCGCAGGGGGGATCGAGACCCAGTACTTC
j_call: TRBJ1-1; clone_size: .; v_call: TRBV19; d_call: .; cdr3_aa: CASSILRSGTWAEAFF; cdr3_nt: TGTGCCAGTAGTATCCTTCGATCGGGGACTTGGGCTGAGGCTTTCTTT
j_call: TRBJ2-7; clone_size: few; v_call: TRBV18; d_call: .; cdr3_aa: CASSLQGYEQYF; cdr3_nt: TGTGCCAGCTCACTACAGGGCTACGAGCAGTACTTC
j_call: TRBJ1-2; clone_size: .; v_call: TRBV5-6; d_call: .; cdr3_aa: CASSLARGINYGYTF; cdr3_nt: TGTGCCAGCAGCTTGGCAAGGGGGATTAACTATGGCTACACCTTC
j_call: TRBJ2-7; clone_size: .; v_call: TRBV2; d_call: .; cdr3_aa: CASSVLTGSSYEQYF; cdr3_nt: TGTGCCAGCAGTGTCCTTACAGGGAGCTCCTACGAGCAGTACTTC
j_call: TRBJ2-2; clone_size: .; v_call: TRBV3-1/TRBV3-2; d_call: TRBD2; cdr3_aa: CASSHGPEAMASGRTGELFF; cdr3_nt: TGTGCCAGCAGCCATGGCCCCGAGGCCATGGCAAGCGGGAGGACCGGGGAGCTGTTTTTT
j_call: TRBJ2-1; clone_size: .; v_call: TRBV16; d_call: .; cdr3_aa: CASSQPEGSAKEQFF; cdr3_nt: TGTGCCAGCAGCCAGCCTGAGGGTAGCGCCAAGGAGCAGTTCTTC
j_call: TRBJ2-7; clone_size: .; v_call: TRBV4-2; d_call: .; cdr3_aa: CASSQVAADSSYEQYF; cdr3_nt: TGTGCCAGCAGCCAAGTGGCGGCCGATAGCTCCTACGAGCAGTACTTC
j_call: TRBJ1-1; clone_size: .; v_call: TRBV13; d_call: TRBD1; cdr3_aa: CASSARTTGGTEAFF; cdr3_nt: TGTGCCAGCAGCGCGAGAACCACAGGGGGCACTGAAGCTTTCTTT
j_call: TRBJ2-3; clone_size: .; v_call: TRBV27; d_call: TRBD2; cdr3_aa: CASSLTSGTLTDTQYF; cdr3_nt: TGTGCCAGCAGTTTGACTAGCGGGACCCTCACAGATACGCAGTATTTT
j_call: TRBJ2-5; clone_size: .; v_call: TRBV6-5; d_call: TRBD1; cdr3_aa: CASSYEGAETQYF; cdr3_nt: TGTGCCAGCAGTTACGAGGGGGCAGAGACCCAGTACTTC
j_call: TRBJ1-4; clone_size: .; v_call: TRBV7-2; d_call: .; cdr3_aa: CASSPGKGGREKLFF; cdr3_nt: TGTGCCAGCAGCCCGGGGAAAGGCGGGCGGGAAAAACTGTTTTTT
j_call: TRBJ2-1; clone_size: .; v_call: TRBV6-1; d_call: .; cdr3_aa: CASSEGQISYNEQFF; cdr3_nt: TGTGCCAGCAGTGAAGGACAGATCTCCTACAATGAGCAGTTCTTC
j_call: TRBJ2-2; clone_size: .; v_call: TRBV29-1; d_call: .; cdr3_aa: CSTVGDTGELFF; cdr3_nt: TGCAGCACTGTCGGGGATACCGGGGAGCTGTTTTTT
j_call: TRBJ2-7; clone_size: .; v_call: TRBV11-2; d_call: .; cdr3_aa: CASSSRTVSYEQYF; cdr3_nt: TGTGCCAGCAGCTCAAGGACAGTCTCCTACGAGCAGTACTTC